This is a list of T cell receptor beta chains from one sample in a study of blood T cell repertoires in COVID-19. The protocol was immunoSEQ multiplex PCR, while the TCRdb copy is restricted to in-frame clones and leaves out a portion. This table holds approximately 60,000 clones, roughly four fifths found once. The sequencing input was peripheral blood. Receptors originate from a human donor in a cohort sampled during active COVID-19. Each CDR3 is given without its conserved first and last residue. Rows give clone size only sometimes, using once, few, many, or a class for an expanded clone.

J gene	clone size	V gene	CDR3 protein
TRBJ2-5	NA	TRBV15	ATSRTGGQETQY
TRBJ2-2	few	TRBV9	ASSVGGGDLAGELF
TRBJ2-3	NA	TRBV10-3	AISVGRGPSDTQY
TRBJ1-5	few	TRBV30	AWSDTGFNQPQH
TRBJ1-3	NA	TRBV29-1	SVEVQPLSGNTIY
TRBJ2-1	NA	TRBV9	ASSVVASGGALYNEQF
TRBJ1-5	once	TRBV20-1	SASLGQGYNQPQH
TRBJ2-7	NA	TRBV6-6	ASSNRPGIQVEEQY
TRBJ2-5	NA	TRBV18	ASSYLEETQY
TRBJ2-2	once	TRBV9	ASSVATGELF
TRBJ1-1	NA	TRBV11-2	AREGGFEAF
TRBJ2-5	NA	TRBV7-2	ASGGLAGQETQY
TRBJ2-7	once	TRBV9	ASSPAGLAGSHEQY
TRBJ1-2	NA	TRBV5-4	ASSLDRGRTWGYT
TRBJ2-4	NA	TRBV7-2	ASSLQGGDAKNIQY
TRBJ2-1	few	TRBV10-2	ASSGREVGQF
TRBJ1-1	NA	TRBV5-1	ASSVGQGATEAF
TRBJ1-5	NA	TRBV27	ASSSVGGNQPQH
TRBJ2-3	NA	TRBV3-1/TRBV3-2	ASGQAGGTDTQY
TRBJ2-2	NA	TRBV10-3	AISDVAGNTGELF
TRBJ2-1	many	TRBV9	ASSDSSYNEQF
TRBJ2-3	NA	TRBV2	ASRDGTDTDTQY
TRBJ2-5	NA	TRBV12-3/TRBV12-4	ASSPEGLETQY
TRBJ2-1	NA	TRBV27	ASGQVTSGKRRNEQF
TRBJ2-5	NA	TRBV6-5	ASRGDRGREETQY
TRBJ1-1	few	TRBV10-3	AIKALVNTEAF
TRBJ2-1	NA	TRBV7-2	ASSFGLAGDEQF
TRBJ1-5	NA	TRBV19	ASSDRGNQPQH
TRBJ2-5	NA	TRBV5-6	ASSPQRGGQETQY
TRBJ2-5	NA	TRBV7-2	ASSLSGAQETQY
TRBJ2-5	NA	TRBV5-1	ASSSLAGGQAETQY
TRBJ2-3	NA	TRBV19	ASSISRASGDTQY
TRBJ1-4	NA	TRBV10-3	AISAGSNEKLF
TRBJ2-5	NA	TRBV14	ASSQVMETQY
TRBJ1-2	few	TRBV15	ATSREEGDGYT
TRBJ2-3	few	TRBV24-1	ATSDLAGGVLDTQY
TRBJ1-1	NA	TRBV28	ASSTRTGNTEAF
TRBJ2-7	NA	TRBV7-2	ASAKQGFREQY